Listed here are 14 T cell receptor beta chains from one sample, sequenced in a study of T cell repertoires in aging, cancer and after chemotherapy. Rearranged V-D-J TRB sequences were amplified with a mixed TRB-A/B primer pool. TCRdb fed the multiplex PCR reads into MiXCR, producing one record per CDR3 protein. The table has about 1,600 distinct CDR3 sequences, approximately 25% seen once; the top ten hold approximately 22%. Peripheral blood genomic DNA, not sorted cells or RNA, was the template. Sequences were obtained from blood. The receptors shown here come from a human donor with a solid tumor.

This clonotype was recorded a few times. This chain connects TRBV13 to TRBJ1-1, with D tentatively TRBD1 (5 bases). The V and J ends lost 6 bases and 1 base respectively, with 12 bases between them. Germline assignment: CDR1 PRHDT and CDR2 FYEKMQ (reference sequence). The CDR3 is 14 residues long. CDR3 nucleotides: TGTGCCAGCAGGGTACCGACAGAGAACACTGAAGCTTTCTTT. It yields the protein CASRVPTENTEAFF.

This clonotype was detected a few times. This rearrangement joins TRBV6-2 or TRBV6-3 to TRBJ2-7; 8 bases map to TRBD1. V lost 5 bases, J lost 5 bases, and 8 bases stayed unmatched. Per the germline V gene, CDR1 is MNHEY and CDR2 is SVGEGT. CDR3 size: 14 residues. The DNA for the CDR3 is TGTGCCAGCAGTGAGTCCCAGGGGGCCAACGAGCAGTACTTC. Translated: CASSESQGANEQYF.

The chain uses TRBV7-9 and TRBJ2-5; weak D call: TRBD1 (6 bases). The CDR3 is 14 amino acids. V gave up 7 bases and J gave up 0 bases, with 12 bases separating them. Germline V gene sequence: CDR1 SEHNR, CDR2 FQNEAQ (reference sequence). The CDR3 nucleotides read TGTGCCAGCATCCCCGGACAGCACCAAGAGACCCAGTACTTC. Translating gives CASIPGQHQETQYF. The whole variable domain, filled in from reference TRBV7-9 and TRBJ2-5, reads DTGVSQNPRHKITKRGQNVTFRCDPISEHNRLYWYRQTLGQGPEFLTYFQNEAQLEKSRLLSDRFSAERPKGSFSTLEIQRTEQGDSAMYLCASIPGQHQETQYFGPGTRLLVL.

This clonotype has only one observation. The chain employs TRBV12-3 or TRBV12-4 and TRBJ2-3; no clear D gene. Trimming stripped 7 bases from V and 3 bases from J, with 14 bases between. The CDR3 loop spans 14 amino acids. Here the CDR3 reads CASTPAELTDTQYF. In DNA, the CDR3 is TGTGCCAGCACCCCAGCAGAGTTGACAGATACGCAGTATTTT.

The chain couples TRBV27 to TRBJ1-1; TRBD1 matches 7 bases. V lost 8 bases to trimming and J lost 0 bases; unmatched junction nucleotides: 9. This CDR3 is 15 amino acids long. Germline CDR1 MNHEY, CDR2 SMNVEV (reference sequence). The CDR3 sequence: CASGKGAGVNTEAFF. CDR3 DNA sequence: TGTGCCAGCGGCAAGGGGGCGGGGGTGAACACTGAAGCTTTCTTT.

This clonotype occurred a few times. The V call is TRBV7-3, the J call TRBJ2-3; 10 bases agree with TRBD2. V was clipped by 2 bases and J by 1 base; unmatched bases: 9. Germline lookup yields CDR1 SGHTA and CDR2 FQGTGA. This CDR3 has 18 amino acids. This chain's CDR3 is CASSLGVGLAGGTDTQYF. The CDR3 DNA sequence: TGTGCCAGCAGCTTAGGTGTTGGGCTAGCGGGGGGCACAGATACGCAGTATTTT.

Only a few counts were recorded for this clonotype. V is TRBV4-2 and J is TRBJ1-5; D is ambiguous. The CDR3 is 15 residues long. Germline CDR1 LGHNA, CDR2 YNFKEQ. V was clipped by 0 bases and J by 0 bases, with 6 bases between them. CDR3 DNA: TGTGCCAGCAGCCAAGATCCCTATAGCAATCAGCCCCAGCATTTT. It encodes CASSQDPYSNQPQHF.

The chain carries TRBV14 and TRBJ2-7; 8 bases line up with TRBD1. The germline V gene encodes CDR1 SGHDN and CDR2 FVKESK. Trimming cost V 4 bases and J 0 bases; bases outside gene matches: 11. The CDR3 has 17 amino acids. The CDR3 loop is CASSRRRITGGSYEQYF. CDR3 DNA: TGTGCCAGCAGCCGACGGCGTATAACAGGGGGCTCCTACGAGCAGTACTTC.

This clonotype was picked up a small number of times. The V call is TRBV6-1, the J call TRBJ2-3; D perhaps matches TRBD1 (5 bases). This CDR3 has 15 amino acids. The ends were cut back, 7 bases at V and 1 base at J, with 15 bases in the middle. Germline assignment: CDR1 MNHNS and CDR2 SASEGT. CDR3 region: CASTRKGPRTDTQYF. CDR3 DNA sequence: TGTGCCAGCACCCGGAAGGGGCCTCGCACAGATACGCAGTATTTT.

This clonotype is labeled medium-sized. V and J are TRBV6-1 and TRBJ1-2; D is undetermined. The germline V gene encodes CDR1 MNHNS and CDR2 SASEGT. V shed 8 bases and J shed 0 bases, with 10 bases lying between them. This CDR3 contains 13 residues. The CDR3 here is CASGIDPNYGYTF. Written as DNA, the CDR3 is TGTGCCAGCGGCATCGATCCTAACTATGGCTACACCTTC.

Comment on this clonotype: It may be a read error: a sequence one base away is much more abundant. The V gene is TRBV29-1, the J gene TRBJ1-1; tentative D call: TRBD1 (5 bases). Germline CDR1 is SQVTM and CDR2 is ANQGSEA. There are 15 residues in the CDR3. Trimming shortened V by 6 bases and J by 1 base, and 18 bases separated the two germline ends. The CDR3 bases are TGCAGCGTGCTCCACGACTGGGGGGAGAACACTGAAGCTTTCTTT. This codes for CSVLHDWGENTEAFF.

This chain joins TRBV12-3 or TRBV12-4 and TRBJ1-2, with D possibly being TRBD1 (5 bases). Trimming pared 1 base from V and 7 bases from J, leaving 13 bases between. The CDR3 consists of 14 residues. CDR3 protein: CASSLGAGIAGYTF. As DNA, the CDR3 is TGTGCCAGCAGTTTAGGGGCAGGGATCGCTGGCTACACCTTC.

This clonotype turned up a few times. The chain joins TRBV5-1 to TRBJ1-2; tentatively, D is TRBD1 (5 bases). Deletions cut 3 bases from V and 8 bases from J, with 17 bases between. The CDR3 totals 14 residues. The germline gives CDR1 SGHRS, CDR2 YFSETQ. The CDR3 sequence is CASSSEGMKYGYTF. In DNA, the CDR3 is TGCGCCAGCAGCTCCGAGGGGATGAAGTACGGCTACACCTTC. Supplemented by reference TRBV5-1 and TRBJ1-2, the full variable domain reads KAGVTQTPRYLIKTRGQQVTLSCSPISGHRSVSWYQQTPGQGLQFLFEYFSETQRNKGNFPGRFSGRQFSNSRSEMNVSTLELGDSALYLCASSSEGMKYGYTFGSGTRLTVV.

V gene TRBV13 combines with J gene TRBJ1-1; tentative D call: TRBD1 (5 bases). Germline V gene lookup returns CDR1 PRHDT and CDR2 FYEKMQ (reference sequence). CDR3 size: 14 residues. V lost 3 bases and J 1 base, leaving 9 bases between the germline ends. The CDR3 here is CASSLGTANTEAFF. The CDR3 coding sequence is TGTGCCAGCAGCTTGGGGACGGCGAACACTGAAGCTTTCTTT.